Listed here is a single TCR beta chain. Its specificity is unknown. The entry originates in a study of graft-versus-host responses after intestinal transplantation. Study-level information: Isolated intestinal, liver-intestinal, or multivisceral transplants had been given to the recipients. Among the recipients, all got anti-thymocyte globulin induction and then tacrolimus and steroids for two to four years.

Repertoires were generated with immunoSEQ multiplex PCR, while TCRdb's copy carries only in-frame clones and drops some. The sample consists of 70,000 or so clones, about 80% of them appearing once. The study's findings and limits: Allograft clonal ratios (graft-versus-host to host-versus-graft) were high in patients who had graft-donor T cell macrochimerism.

The V gene lost 6 bases and the J gene lost 4 bases, with 18 bases spanning the gap. Germline V lookup: CDR1 WSHSY, CDR2 SAAADI. This CDR3 contains 15 residues. The V call is TRBV10-2, the J call TRBJ1-2, with D hard to call. This receptor was obtained from a human donor who was the organ donor for an intestinal transplant. The specimen was unstimulated CD4+ T cells sorted from spleen or lymph node cells, collected before transplant. CDR3 nucleotides: TGCGCCAGCAGCCAAGCCCCGCAGGTACTCTATGGCTACACCTTC. Amino acid sequence: CASSQAPQVLYGYTF.